The entry that follows covers one T cell receptor beta chain sequence. CD8 cells regarded as naive lacked CD45RO, were positively chosen for CCR7, and omitted terminally differentiated effector memory CD45RA+ cells. Measured with immunoSEQ multiplex PCR; TCRdb has only the in-frame clones, and not every one. Of hundreds of thousands of clones listed, roughly nine tenths are singletons. The data were taken from a study of shared clonotypes between healthy human individuals. Whole-study context: CD4 naive and CD4 memory each took three plates per donor, while CD8 naive took two and CD8 memory one.

CDR1 and CDR2 from the germline V gene are SGHAT and FQNNGV. The CDR3 loop spans 13 amino acids. Trimming left V 5 bases short and J 4 bases short, with 8 bases between. What was sequenced was naive CD8+ T cells sorted from blood. The chain employs TRBV11-2 and TRBJ2-2, with no clear D. The receptor's source is a young man in good health. CDR3 protein: CASSRSSTGELFF. CDR3 DNA sequence: TGTGCCAGCAGCCGTAGCAGCACCGGGGAGCTGTTTTTT.